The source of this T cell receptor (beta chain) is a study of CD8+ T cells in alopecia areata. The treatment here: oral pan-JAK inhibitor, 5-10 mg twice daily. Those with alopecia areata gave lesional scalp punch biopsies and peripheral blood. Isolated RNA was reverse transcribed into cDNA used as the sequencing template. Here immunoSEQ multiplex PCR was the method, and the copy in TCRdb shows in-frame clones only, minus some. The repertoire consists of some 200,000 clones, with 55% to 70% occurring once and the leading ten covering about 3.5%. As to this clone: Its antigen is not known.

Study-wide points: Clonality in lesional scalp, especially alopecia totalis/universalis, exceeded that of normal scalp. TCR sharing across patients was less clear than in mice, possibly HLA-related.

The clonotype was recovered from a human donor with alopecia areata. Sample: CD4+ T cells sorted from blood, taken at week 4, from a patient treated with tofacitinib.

The chain's CDR3 is CASSVGGDTQYF. The CDR3 DNA reads as TGTGCCAGCAGTGTGGGCGGAGATACGCAGTATTTT. The V and J genes are TRBV6-1 and TRBJ2-3; D is unclear. Per germline, CDR1 MNHNS and CDR2 SASEGT. The CDR3 length is 12 residues. V lost 4 bases, J lost 5 bases, and 7 bases lay in between.